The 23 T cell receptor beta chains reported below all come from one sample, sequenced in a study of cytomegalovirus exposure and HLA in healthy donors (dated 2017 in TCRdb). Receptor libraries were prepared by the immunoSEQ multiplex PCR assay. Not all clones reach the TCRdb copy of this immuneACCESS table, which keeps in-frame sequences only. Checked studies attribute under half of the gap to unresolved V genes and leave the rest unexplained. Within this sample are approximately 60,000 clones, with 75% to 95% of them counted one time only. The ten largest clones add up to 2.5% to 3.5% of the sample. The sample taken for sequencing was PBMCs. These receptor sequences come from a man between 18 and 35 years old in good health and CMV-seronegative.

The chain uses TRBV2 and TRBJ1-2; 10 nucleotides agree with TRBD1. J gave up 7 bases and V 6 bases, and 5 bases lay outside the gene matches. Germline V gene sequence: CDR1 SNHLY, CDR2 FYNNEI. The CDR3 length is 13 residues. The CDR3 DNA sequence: TGTGCCAGCAGCGGGACAGGGGCGGGTGGCTACACCTTC. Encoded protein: CASSGTGAGGYTF.

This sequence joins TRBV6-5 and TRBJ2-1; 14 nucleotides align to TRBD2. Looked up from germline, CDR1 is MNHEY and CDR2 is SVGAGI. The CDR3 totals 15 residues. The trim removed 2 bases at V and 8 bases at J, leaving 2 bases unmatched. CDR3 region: CASSYRLAGGHEQFF. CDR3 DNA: TGTGCCAGCAGTTACAGACTAGCGGGAGGGCATGAGCAGTTCTTC.

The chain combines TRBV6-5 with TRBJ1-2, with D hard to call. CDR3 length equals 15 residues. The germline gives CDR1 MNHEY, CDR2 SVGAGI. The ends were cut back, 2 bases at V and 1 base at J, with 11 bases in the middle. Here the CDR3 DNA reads TGTGCCAGCAGTTACGCCGAGGGCGTTAACTATGGCTACACCTTC. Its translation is CASSYAEGVNYGYTF.

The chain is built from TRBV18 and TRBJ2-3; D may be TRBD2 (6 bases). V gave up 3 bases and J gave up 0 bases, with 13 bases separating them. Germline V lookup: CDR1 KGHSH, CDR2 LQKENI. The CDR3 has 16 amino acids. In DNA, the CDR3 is TGTGCCAGCTCACCGCGGGGACCAGCTAGCACAGATACGCAGTATTTT. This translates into CASSPRGPASTDTQYF. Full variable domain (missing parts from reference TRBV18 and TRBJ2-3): NAGVMQNPRHLVRRRGQEARLRCSPMKGHSHVYWYRQLPEEGLKFMVYLQKENIIDESGMPKERFSAEFPKEGPSILRIQQVVRGDSAAYFCASSPRGPASTDTQYFGPGTRLTVL.

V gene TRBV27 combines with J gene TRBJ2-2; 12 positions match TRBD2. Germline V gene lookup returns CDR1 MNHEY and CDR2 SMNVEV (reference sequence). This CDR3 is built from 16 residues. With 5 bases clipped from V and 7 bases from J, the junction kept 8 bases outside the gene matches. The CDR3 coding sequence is TGTGCCAGCAGTCCTAGACTAGCGGGAGTTGTCGGGGAGCTGTTTTTT. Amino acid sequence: CASSPRLAGVVGELFF.

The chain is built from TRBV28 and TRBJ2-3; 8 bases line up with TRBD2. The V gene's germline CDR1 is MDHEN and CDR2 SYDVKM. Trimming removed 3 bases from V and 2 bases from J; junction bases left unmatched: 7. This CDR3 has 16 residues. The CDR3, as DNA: TGTGCCAGCAGTTTCCCAGGAGCGGGGGACACAGATACGCAGTATTTT. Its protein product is CASSFPGAGDTDTQYF.

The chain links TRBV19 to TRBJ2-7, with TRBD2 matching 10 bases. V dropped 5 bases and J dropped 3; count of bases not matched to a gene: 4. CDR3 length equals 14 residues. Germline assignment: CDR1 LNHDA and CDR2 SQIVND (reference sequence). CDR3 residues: CASSSSGSVYEQYF. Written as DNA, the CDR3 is TGTGCCAGTAGTTCTAGCGGGAGCGTCTACGAGCAGTACTTC.

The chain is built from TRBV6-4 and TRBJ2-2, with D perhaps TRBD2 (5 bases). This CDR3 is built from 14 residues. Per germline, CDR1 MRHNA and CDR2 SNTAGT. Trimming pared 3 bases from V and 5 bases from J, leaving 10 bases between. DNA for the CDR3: TGTGCCAGCAGTGAACTAGTGGGTACCGGGGAGCTGTTTTTT. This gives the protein CASSELVGTGELFF.

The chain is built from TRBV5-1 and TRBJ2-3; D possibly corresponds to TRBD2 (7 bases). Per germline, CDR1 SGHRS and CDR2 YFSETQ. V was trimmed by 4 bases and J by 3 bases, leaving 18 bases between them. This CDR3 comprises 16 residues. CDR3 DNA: TGCGCCAGCAGCCCTCGTGGGGGCGGGAGAACAGATACGCAGTATTTT. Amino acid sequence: CASSPRGGGRTDTQYF.

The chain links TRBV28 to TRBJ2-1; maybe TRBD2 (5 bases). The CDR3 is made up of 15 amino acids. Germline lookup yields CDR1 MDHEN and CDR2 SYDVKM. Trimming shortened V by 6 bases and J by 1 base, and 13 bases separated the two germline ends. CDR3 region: CASSHGGPSYNEQFF. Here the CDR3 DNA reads TGTGCCAGCAGCCACGGAGGACCTTCCTACAATGAGCAGTTCTTC.

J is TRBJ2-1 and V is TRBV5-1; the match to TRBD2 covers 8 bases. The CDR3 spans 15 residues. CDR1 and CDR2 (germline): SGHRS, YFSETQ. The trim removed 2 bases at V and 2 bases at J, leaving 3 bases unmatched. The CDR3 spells CASSLLAEAYNEQFF. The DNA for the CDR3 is TGCGCCAGCAGCTTACTAGCGGAGGCCTACAATGAGCAGTTCTTC.

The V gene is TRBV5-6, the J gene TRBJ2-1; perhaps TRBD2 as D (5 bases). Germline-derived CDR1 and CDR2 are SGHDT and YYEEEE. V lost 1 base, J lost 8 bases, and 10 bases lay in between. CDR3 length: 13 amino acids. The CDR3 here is CASSLRLAHEQFF. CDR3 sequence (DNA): TGTGCCAGCAGCTTGCGGCTAGCCCATGAGCAGTTCTTC.

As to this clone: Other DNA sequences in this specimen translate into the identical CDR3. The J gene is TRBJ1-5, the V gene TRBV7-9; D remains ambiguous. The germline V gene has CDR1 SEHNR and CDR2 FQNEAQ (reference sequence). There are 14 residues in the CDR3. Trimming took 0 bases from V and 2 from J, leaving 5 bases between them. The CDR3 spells CASSLAGGNQPQHF. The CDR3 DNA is TGTGCCAGCAGCTTAGCCGGGGGCAATCAGCCCCAGCATTTT. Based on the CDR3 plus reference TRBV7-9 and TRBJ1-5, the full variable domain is DTGVSQNPRHKITKRGQNVTFRCDPISEHNRLYWYRQTLGQGPEFLTYFQNEAQLEKSRLLSDRFSAERPKGSFSTLEIQRTEQGDSAMYLCASSLAGGNQPQHFGDGTRLSIL.

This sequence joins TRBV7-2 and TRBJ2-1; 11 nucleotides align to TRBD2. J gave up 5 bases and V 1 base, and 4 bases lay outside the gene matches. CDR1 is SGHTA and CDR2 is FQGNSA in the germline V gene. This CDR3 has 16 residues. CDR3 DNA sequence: TGTGCCAGCAGCTTAGGTCCTAGCGGGAGGAACAATGAGCAGTTCTTC. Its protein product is CASSLGPSGRNNEQFF.

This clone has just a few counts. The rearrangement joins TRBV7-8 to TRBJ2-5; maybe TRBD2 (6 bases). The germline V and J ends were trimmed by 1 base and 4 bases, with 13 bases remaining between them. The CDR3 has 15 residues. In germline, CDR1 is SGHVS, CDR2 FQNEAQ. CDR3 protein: CASSLGSGAGETQYF. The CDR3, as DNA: TGTGCCAGCAGCTTAGGTTCGGGAGCGGGAGAGACCCAGTACTTC.

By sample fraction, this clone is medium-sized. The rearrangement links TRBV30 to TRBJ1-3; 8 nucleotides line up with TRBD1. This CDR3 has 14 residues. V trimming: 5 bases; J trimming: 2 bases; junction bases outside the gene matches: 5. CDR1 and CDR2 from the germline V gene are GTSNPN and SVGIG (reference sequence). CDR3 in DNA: TGTGCCTGGGCGAGGGACAGGACTGGAAACACCATATATTTT. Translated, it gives CAWARDRTGNTIYF. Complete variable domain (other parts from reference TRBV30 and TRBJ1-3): SQTIHQWPATLVQPVGSPLSLECTVEGTSNPNLYWYRQAAGRGLQLLFYSVGIGQISSEVPQNLSASRPQDRQFILSSKKLLLSDSGFYLCAWARDRTGNTIYFGEGSWLTVV.

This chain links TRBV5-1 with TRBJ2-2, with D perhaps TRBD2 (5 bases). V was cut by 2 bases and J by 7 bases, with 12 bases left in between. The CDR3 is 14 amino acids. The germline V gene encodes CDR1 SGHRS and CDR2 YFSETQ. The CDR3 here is CASSFSGEGGELFF. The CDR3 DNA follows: TGCGCCAGCAGCTTTTCCGGAGAGGGCGGGGAGCTGTTTTTT. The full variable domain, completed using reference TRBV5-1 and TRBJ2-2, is KAGVTQTPRYLIKTRGQQVTLSCSPISGHRSVSWYQQTPGQGLQFLFEYFSETQRNKGNFPGRFSGRQFSNSRSEMNVSTLELGDSALYLCASSFSGEGGELFFGEGSRLTVL.

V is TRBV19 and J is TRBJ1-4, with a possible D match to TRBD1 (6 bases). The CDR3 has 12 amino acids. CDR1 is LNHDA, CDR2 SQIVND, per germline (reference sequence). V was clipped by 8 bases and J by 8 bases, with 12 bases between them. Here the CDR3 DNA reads TGTGCCAGTCGAAGGACAGTCGAAAAACTGTTTTTT. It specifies CASRRTVEKLFF.

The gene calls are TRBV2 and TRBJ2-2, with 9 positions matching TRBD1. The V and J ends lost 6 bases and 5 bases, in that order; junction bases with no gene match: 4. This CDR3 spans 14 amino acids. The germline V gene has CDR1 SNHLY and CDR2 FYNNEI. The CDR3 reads CASRDRGGTGELFF. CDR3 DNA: TGTGCCAGCAGGGACAGGGGAGGTACCGGGGAGCTGTTTTTT.

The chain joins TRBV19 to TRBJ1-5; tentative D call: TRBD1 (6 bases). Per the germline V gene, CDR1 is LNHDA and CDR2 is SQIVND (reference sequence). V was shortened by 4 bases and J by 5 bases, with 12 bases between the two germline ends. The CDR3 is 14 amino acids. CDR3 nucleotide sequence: TGTGCCAGTAGTACAACAGGGTTCGATCAGCCCCAGCATTTT. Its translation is CASSTTGFDQPQHF.

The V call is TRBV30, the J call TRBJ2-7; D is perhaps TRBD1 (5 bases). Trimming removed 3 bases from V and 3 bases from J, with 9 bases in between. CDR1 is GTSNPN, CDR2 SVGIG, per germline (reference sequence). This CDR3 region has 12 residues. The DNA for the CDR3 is TGTGCCTGGAGCCCTGACAGCTACGAGCAGTACTTC. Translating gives CAWSPDSYEQYF.

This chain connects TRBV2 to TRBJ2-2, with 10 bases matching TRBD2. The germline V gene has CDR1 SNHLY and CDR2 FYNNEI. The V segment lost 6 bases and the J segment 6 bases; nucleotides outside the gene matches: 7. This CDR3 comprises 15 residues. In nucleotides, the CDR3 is TGTGCCAGCAGGGCCTTAGCGGGAGGATCCGGGGAGCTGTTTTTT. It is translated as CASRALAGGSGELFF.

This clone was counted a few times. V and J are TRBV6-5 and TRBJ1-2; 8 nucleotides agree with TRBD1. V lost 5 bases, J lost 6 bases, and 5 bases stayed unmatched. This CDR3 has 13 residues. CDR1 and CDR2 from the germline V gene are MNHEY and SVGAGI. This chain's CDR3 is CASSKQGDNGYTF. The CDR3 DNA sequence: TGTGCCAGCAGTAAACAGGGGGACAATGGCTACACCTTC.